The clone carrying this T cell receptor (beta chain) has just a few counts. From the RT-PCR reads, TCRdb called clonotypes with MiXCR, one entry per CDR3 protein. The sample has about 540,000 distinct CDR3 sequences; under 25% are singletons. The sample comes from a study of response to subunit inactivated influenza vaccine. These data were likewise used in another study, on T cells expressing NK-cell markers. From that second work: TCR beta cDNA was made by 5'RACE template switching with UMIs.

The receptor comes from a man aged 50 to 60 who received an inactivated influenza vaccine. This sample comprised CD4+ T cells sorted from PBMCs, obtained approximately 13 days after vaccination.

This chain's CDR3 is CATSDPGTSGIGELFF. The CDR3, as DNA: TGTGCCACCAGTGATCCCGGGACTAGCGGGATCGGGGAGCTGTTTTTT. The chain employs TRBV24-1 and TRBJ2-2; 13 bases agree with TRBD2. CDR1 and CDR2 (germline): KGHDR, SFDVKD. V was pared by 3 bases and J by 7 bases, with 4 bases of the junction left unmatched. The length of the CDR3 is 16 residues.